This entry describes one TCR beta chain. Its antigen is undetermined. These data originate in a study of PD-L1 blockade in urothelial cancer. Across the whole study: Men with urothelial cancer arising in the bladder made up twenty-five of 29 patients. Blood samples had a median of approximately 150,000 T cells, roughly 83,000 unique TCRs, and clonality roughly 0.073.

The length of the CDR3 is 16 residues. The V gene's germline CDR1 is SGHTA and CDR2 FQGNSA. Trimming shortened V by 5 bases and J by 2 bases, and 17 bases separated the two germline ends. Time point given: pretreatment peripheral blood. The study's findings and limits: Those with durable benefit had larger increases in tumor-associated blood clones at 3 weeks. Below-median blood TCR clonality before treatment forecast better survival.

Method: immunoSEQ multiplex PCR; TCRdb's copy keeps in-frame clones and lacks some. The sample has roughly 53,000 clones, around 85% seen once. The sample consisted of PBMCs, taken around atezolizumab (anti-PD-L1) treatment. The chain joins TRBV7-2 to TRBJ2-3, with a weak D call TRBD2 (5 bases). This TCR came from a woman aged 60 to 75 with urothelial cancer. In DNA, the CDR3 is TGTGCCAGCAGCCCCCGAGGGCGGGCAAACACAGATACGCAGTATTTT. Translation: CASSPRGRANTDTQYF.